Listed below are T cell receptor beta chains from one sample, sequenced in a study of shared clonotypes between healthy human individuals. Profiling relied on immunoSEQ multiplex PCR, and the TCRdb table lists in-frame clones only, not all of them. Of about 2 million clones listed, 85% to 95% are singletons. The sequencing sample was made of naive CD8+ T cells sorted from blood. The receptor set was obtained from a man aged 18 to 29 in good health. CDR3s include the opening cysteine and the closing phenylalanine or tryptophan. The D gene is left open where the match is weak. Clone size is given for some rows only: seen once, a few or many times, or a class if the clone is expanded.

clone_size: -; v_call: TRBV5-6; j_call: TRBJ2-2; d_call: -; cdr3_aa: CASNFGTGELFF; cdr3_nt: TGTGCCAGCAATTTTGGCACCGGGGAGCTGTTTTTT
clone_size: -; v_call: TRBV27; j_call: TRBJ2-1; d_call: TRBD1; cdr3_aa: CASSPSGTEGNEQFF; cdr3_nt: TGTGCCAGCAGTCCATCCGGGACAGAAGGCAATGAGCAGTTCTTC
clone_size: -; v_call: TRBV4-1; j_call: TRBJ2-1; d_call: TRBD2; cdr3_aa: CASSQDVGGGGNEQFF; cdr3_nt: TGCGCCAGCAGCCAAGACGTTGGCGGGGGGGGCAATGAGCAGTTCTTC
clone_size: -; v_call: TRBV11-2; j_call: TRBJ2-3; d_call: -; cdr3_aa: CASSLHPRAVDTQYF; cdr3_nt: TGTGCCAGCAGCTTACATCCCAGGGCGGTAGATACGCAGTATTTT
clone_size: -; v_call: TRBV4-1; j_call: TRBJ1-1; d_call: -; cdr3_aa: CASSQGGLPGGSTEAFF; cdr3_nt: TGCGCCAGCAGCCAAGGAGGCCTCCCCGGAGGGTCCACTGAAGCTTTCTTT
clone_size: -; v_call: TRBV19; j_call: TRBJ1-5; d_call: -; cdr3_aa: CASSIPYSNQPQHF; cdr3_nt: TGTGCCAGTAGTATCCCCTATAGCAATCAGCCCCAGCATTTT
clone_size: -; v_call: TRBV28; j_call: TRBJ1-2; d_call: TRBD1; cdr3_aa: CASGTGKSLAYGYTF; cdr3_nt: TGTGCCAGCGGGACAGGGAAATCCCTCGCCTATGGCTACACCTTC
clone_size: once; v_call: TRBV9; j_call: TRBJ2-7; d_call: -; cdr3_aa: CASSVSGSYEQYF; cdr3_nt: TGTGCCAGCAGCGTTAGTGGATCCTACGAGCAGTACTTC
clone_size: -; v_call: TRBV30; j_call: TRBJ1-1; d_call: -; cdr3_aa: CAWRELWVTEAFF; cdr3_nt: TGTGCCTGGAGGGAACTTTGGGTCACTGAAGCTTTCTTT
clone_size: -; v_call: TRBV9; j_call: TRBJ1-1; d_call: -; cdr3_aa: CASSVGGSTEAFF; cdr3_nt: TGTGCCAGCAGCGTAGGAGGAAGCACTGAAGCTTTCTTT
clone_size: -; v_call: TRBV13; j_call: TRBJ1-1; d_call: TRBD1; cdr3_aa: CASSFGQGSPEAFF; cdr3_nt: TGTGCCAGCAGCTTTGGACAGGGATCCCCTGAAGCTTTCTTT
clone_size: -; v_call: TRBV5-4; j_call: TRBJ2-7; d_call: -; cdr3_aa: CASSPGENYEQYF; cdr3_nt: TGTGCCAGCAGCCCAGGGGAGAACTACGAGCAGTACTTC
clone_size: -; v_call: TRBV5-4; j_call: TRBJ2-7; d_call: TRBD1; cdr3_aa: CASSPYRDSPPGTSYEQYF; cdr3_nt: TGTGCCAGCAGCCCATACCGGGACAGCCCACCCGGGACCTCCTACGAGCAGTACTTC
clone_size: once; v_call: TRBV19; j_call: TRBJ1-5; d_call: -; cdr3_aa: CASSPGVGGYQPQHF; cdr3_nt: TGTGCCAGTAGTCCTGGGGTGGGGGGCTATCAGCCCCAGCATTTT
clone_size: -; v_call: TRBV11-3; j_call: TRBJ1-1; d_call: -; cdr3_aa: CASSLPPTGMNTEAFF; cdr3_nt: TGTGCCAGCAGCCTACCCCCAACAGGAATGAACACTGAAGCTTTCTTT
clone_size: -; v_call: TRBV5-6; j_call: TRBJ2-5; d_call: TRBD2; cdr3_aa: CASSSGLAEETQYF; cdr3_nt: TGTGCCAGCAGCTCTGGACTAGCGGAGGAGACCCAGTACTTC
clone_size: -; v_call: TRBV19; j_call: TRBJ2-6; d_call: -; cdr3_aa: CASSIGGLGGANVLTF; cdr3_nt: TGTGCCAGTAGTATTGGGGGATTGGGTGGGGCCAACGTCCTGACTTTC
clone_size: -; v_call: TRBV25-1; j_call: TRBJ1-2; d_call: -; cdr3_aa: CASCCSYTF; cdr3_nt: TGTGCCAGCTGTTGTAGCTACACCTTC
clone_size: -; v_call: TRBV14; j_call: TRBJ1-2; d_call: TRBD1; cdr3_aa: CASSQDHSVTGGIYGYTF; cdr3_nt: TGTGCCAGCAGCCAAGACCATTCAGTGACAGGGGGCATCTATGGCTACACCTTC
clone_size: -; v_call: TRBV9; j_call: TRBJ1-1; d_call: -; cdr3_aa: CASSPSGDYEAFF; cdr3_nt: TGTGCCAGCAGCCCCTCGGGTGACTATGAAGCTTTCTTT